A single sample gave rise to the 20 T cell receptor beta chains below, sequenced in a study of shared clonotypes between healthy human individuals. Profiled with immunoSEQ multiplex PCR; TCRdb holds only in-frame clones, not every one. The sample yields roughly 2 million clones, 95% seen once. Input material: naive CD4+ T cells sorted from blood. Regarding subset: CD45RA+ positively selected. The receptor source for this set is a man aged 18-30 years in good health.

This sequence joins TRBV5-6 and TRBJ1-2; D is unclear. The germline V gene encodes CDR1 SGHDT and CDR2 YYEEEE. This CDR3 has 15 amino acids. Trimming took off 0 bases at V and 4 bases at J, with 13 bases between the two ends. CDR3 residues: CASSLVSEGPYGYTF. The CDR3 DNA is TGTGCCAGCAGCTTGGTGTCCGAAGGACCCTATGGCTACACCTTC. The full variable domain, in which reference TRBV5-6 and TRBJ1-2 provide the parts outside the CDR3, is DAGVTQSPTHLIKTRGQQVTLRCSPKSGHDTVSWYQQALGQGPQFIFQYYEEEERQRGNFPDRFSGHQFPNYSSELNVNALLLGDSALYLCASSLVSEGPYGYTFGSGTRLTVV.

This rearrangement joins TRBV6-5 to TRBJ2-7; 9 bases are a match to TRBD1. V lost 6 bases, J lost 4 bases, and 10 bases stayed unmatched. Looked up from germline, CDR1 is MNHEY and CDR2 is SVGAGI. CDR3 size: 15 residues. The chain's CDR3 is CASSPEDRGGYEQYF. The DNA for the CDR3 is TGTGCCAGCAGCCCTGAGGACAGGGGTGGGTACGAGCAGTACTTC.

The CDR3 spells CASSPPVRETEAFF. The CDR3 coding sequence is TGTGCCAGCTCACCACCGGTACGTGAAACTGAAGCTTTCTTT. The chain recombines TRBV18 with TRBJ1-1; the D is unclear. V gave up 0 bases and J gave up 5 bases, with 10 bases separating them. Germline loops: CDR1 KGHSH, CDR2 LQKENI. The CDR3 totals 14 residues.

This chain uses TRBV14 with TRBJ1-2; D remains unclear. Per germline, CDR1 SGHDN and CDR2 FVKESK. The V end was cut by 2 bases, the J end by 0 bases, with 13 bases between. The CDR3 has 16 residues. The CDR3 coding sequence is TGTGCCAGCAGCCAACACAGTGGCGGAGCTAACTATGGCTACACCTTC. Translating gives CASSQHSGGANYGYTF.

The rearrangement uses TRBV10-3 and TRBJ2-4, with TRBD2 matching 7 bases. Losses at the gene ends were 1 base for V and 1 base for J; bases not matched to a gene: 7. The CDR3 spans 17 residues. Germline V gene sequence: CDR1 ENHRY, CDR2 SYGVKD. The CDR3 coding sequence is TGTGCCATCAGTGAGTTGGGAGGGGATGGGGCCAAAAACATTCAGTACTTC. Its translation: CAISELGGDGAKNIQYF.

The rearrangement uses TRBV10-3 and TRBJ2-3; no reliable D call. The V end lost 10 bases, the J end lost 5 bases, and 16 bases lay between the germline ends. CDR3 length: 13 residues. CDR1 ENHRY and CDR2 SYGVKD come from the germline V gene. CDR3 nucleotide sequence: TGTGCCACCCTTCCGTCCACGGGAGATACGCAGTATTTT. As protein: CATLPSTGDTQYF.

The chain recombines TRBV7-9 with TRBJ1-2, with D uncertain. Germline V gene sequence: CDR1 SEHNR, CDR2 FQNEAQ (reference sequence). V shed 1 base and J shed 3 bases, with 18 bases lying between them. This CDR3 contains 17 residues. The CDR3: CASSLDLGQHRDYGYTF. CDR3 coding DNA: TGTGCCAGCAGCTTAGATTTAGGTCAGCATCGAGACTATGGCTACACCTTC.

This chain joins TRBV27 and TRBJ1-6; tentative D call: TRBD1 (5 bases). Germline V gene data show CDR1 as MNHEY and CDR2 as SMNVEV (reference sequence). The V end lost 3 bases, the J end lost 5 bases, and 11 bases lay between the germline ends. The CDR3 has 15 residues. CDR3 sequence reads: CASSFGTVDNSPLHF. CDR3 nucleotide sequence: TGTGCCAGCAGTTTCGGGACTGTAGATAATTCACCCCTCCACTTT.

The chain combines TRBV27 with TRBJ2-7, with TRBD1 matching over 8 bases. The CDR3 covers 14 residues. Trimming removed 10 bases from V and 4 bases from J; junction bases left unmatched: 12. Germline CDR1 MNHEY, CDR2 SMNVEV (reference sequence). CDR3 bases: TGTGCCACCCGACAGGGGCCTACTCTATACGAGCAGTACTTC. It specifies CATRQGPTLYEQYF.

The chain couples TRBV6-6 to TRBJ2-1, with D maybe TRBD1 (6 bases). Germline CDR1 reads MNHNY; CDR2 reads SVGAGI (reference sequence). The CDR3 is made up of 14 amino acids. V was trimmed by 3 bases and J by 9 bases, leaving 15 bases between them. The CDR3 protein is CASSYPPQGPEQFF. The CDR3 DNA sequence: TGTGCCAGCAGTTATCCCCCCCAGGGGCCTGAGCAGTTCTTC.

The chain recombines TRBV27 with TRBJ1-3; D is possibly TRBD1 (6 bases). CDR3 length equals 17 residues. Germline CDR1 is MNHEY and CDR2 is SMNVEV (reference sequence). V shed 1 base and J shed 5 bases, with 18 bases lying between them. CDR3 amino acids: CASSLLSSGGLRNTIYF. The CDR3, as DNA: TGTGCCAGCAGTTTATTGTCCAGTGGGGGGCTTCGAAACACCATATATTTT.

The rearrangement links TRBV6-5 to TRBJ2-1; 8 nucleotides line up with TRBD1. Germline CDR1 reads MNHEY; CDR2 reads SVGAGI. CDR3 length: 15 amino acids. Trimming at V came to 4 bases and at J to 7 bases, leaving 9 bases not matched to a gene. CDR3 sequence (DNA): TGTGCCAGCAGTTCCCGGACAGGGTGGACGAATGAGCAGTTCTTC. Protein sequence: CASSSRTGWTNEQFF.

This sequence joins TRBV5-6 and TRBJ1-5; 7 nucleotides match TRBD1. The length of the CDR3 is 12 residues. Germline lookup yields CDR1 SGHDT and CDR2 YYEEEE. V shed 7 bases, J shed 7 bases, and the junction held 5 bases outside the gene matches. The CDR3 loop reads CASGTGEQPQHF. CDR3 sequence (DNA): TGTGCCAGCGGAACAGGGGAACAGCCCCAGCATTTT.

This rearrangement joins TRBV30 to TRBJ1-5; a weak D match, TRBD1 (5 bases). Trimming pared 1 base from V and 7 bases from J, leaving 14 bases between. From germline, CDR1 is GTSNPN and CDR2 SVGIG (reference sequence). The CDR3 consists of 14 residues. For the CDR3, the DNA is TGTGCCTGGAGTGCGGGCAGGGATTTACAGCCCCAGCATTTT. It translates to CAWSAGRDLQPQHF.

The gene calls are TRBV7-2 and TRBJ2-2; D remains unclear. Trimming took 1 base from V and 1 from J, leaving 4 bases between them. The CDR3 covers 14 residues. Germline V gene sequence: CDR1 SGHTA, CDR2 FQGNSA. CDR3: CASSLGKNTGELFF. The CDR3 DNA reads TGTGCCAGCAGCTTAGGCAAGAACACCGGGGAGCTGTTTTTT.

The chain joins TRBV5-1 to TRBJ1-2; the match to TRBD1 covers 7 bases. Trimming cost V 0 bases and J 2 bases; bases outside gene matches: 4. Germline lookup yields CDR1 SGHRS and CDR2 YFSETQ. This CDR3 contains 15 residues. CDR3 nucleotides: TGCGCCAGCAGCTTGGACACAGGGGTGAACTATGGCTACACCTTC. It yields the protein CASSLDTGVNYGYTF. Full variable domain (missing parts from reference TRBV5-1 and TRBJ1-2): KAGVTQTPRYLIKTRGQQVTLSCSPISGHRSVSWYQQTPGQGLQFLFEYFSETQRNKGNFPGRFSGRQFSNSRSEMNVSTLELGDSALYLCASSLDTGVNYGYTFGSGTRLTVV.

The rearrangement joins TRBV9 to TRBJ2-1; 8 positions agree with TRBD2. From germline, CDR1 is SGDLS and CDR2 YYNGEE. The CDR3 totals 15 residues. V dropped 2 bases and J dropped 8; count of bases not matched to a gene: 9. The CDR3 reads CASSVGQREFDEQFF. The CDR3 DNA reads as TGTGCCAGCAGCGTGGGTCAGCGGGAGTTTGATGAGCAGTTCTTC.

The chain is built from TRBV30 and TRBJ1-5; maybe TRBD1 (6 bases). Trimming stripped 2 bases from V and 4 bases from J, with 12 bases between. Germline CDR1 is GTSNPN and CDR2 is SVGIG (reference sequence). This CDR3 has 14 amino acids. CDR3 coding DNA: TGTGCCTGGAGTCACGGGCAGGGGAATCAGCCCCAGCATTTT. Protein sequence: CAWSHGQGNQPQHF.

The genes are TRBV25-1 and TRBJ2-7; the match to TRBD1 covers 8 bases. V lost 6 bases, J lost 2 bases, and 6 bases stayed unmatched. CDR3 size: 14 residues. Germline CDR1 is MGHDK and CDR2 is SYGVNS. The CDR3 bases are TGTGCCAGCAGAAATCCGGGACAGGCCTACGAGCAGTACTTC. Its translation is CASRNPGQAYEQYF.

V gene TRBV2 combines with J gene TRBJ1-3; D is uncertain. V was cut by 3 bases and J by 0 bases, with 9 bases left in between. Germline V lookup: CDR1 SNHLY, CDR2 FYNNEI. The CDR3 covers 15 residues. The CDR3, as DNA: TGTGCCAGCAGTGAGGAGAGCAACTCTGGAAACACCATATATTTT. Amino acid sequence: CASSEESNSGNTIYF.